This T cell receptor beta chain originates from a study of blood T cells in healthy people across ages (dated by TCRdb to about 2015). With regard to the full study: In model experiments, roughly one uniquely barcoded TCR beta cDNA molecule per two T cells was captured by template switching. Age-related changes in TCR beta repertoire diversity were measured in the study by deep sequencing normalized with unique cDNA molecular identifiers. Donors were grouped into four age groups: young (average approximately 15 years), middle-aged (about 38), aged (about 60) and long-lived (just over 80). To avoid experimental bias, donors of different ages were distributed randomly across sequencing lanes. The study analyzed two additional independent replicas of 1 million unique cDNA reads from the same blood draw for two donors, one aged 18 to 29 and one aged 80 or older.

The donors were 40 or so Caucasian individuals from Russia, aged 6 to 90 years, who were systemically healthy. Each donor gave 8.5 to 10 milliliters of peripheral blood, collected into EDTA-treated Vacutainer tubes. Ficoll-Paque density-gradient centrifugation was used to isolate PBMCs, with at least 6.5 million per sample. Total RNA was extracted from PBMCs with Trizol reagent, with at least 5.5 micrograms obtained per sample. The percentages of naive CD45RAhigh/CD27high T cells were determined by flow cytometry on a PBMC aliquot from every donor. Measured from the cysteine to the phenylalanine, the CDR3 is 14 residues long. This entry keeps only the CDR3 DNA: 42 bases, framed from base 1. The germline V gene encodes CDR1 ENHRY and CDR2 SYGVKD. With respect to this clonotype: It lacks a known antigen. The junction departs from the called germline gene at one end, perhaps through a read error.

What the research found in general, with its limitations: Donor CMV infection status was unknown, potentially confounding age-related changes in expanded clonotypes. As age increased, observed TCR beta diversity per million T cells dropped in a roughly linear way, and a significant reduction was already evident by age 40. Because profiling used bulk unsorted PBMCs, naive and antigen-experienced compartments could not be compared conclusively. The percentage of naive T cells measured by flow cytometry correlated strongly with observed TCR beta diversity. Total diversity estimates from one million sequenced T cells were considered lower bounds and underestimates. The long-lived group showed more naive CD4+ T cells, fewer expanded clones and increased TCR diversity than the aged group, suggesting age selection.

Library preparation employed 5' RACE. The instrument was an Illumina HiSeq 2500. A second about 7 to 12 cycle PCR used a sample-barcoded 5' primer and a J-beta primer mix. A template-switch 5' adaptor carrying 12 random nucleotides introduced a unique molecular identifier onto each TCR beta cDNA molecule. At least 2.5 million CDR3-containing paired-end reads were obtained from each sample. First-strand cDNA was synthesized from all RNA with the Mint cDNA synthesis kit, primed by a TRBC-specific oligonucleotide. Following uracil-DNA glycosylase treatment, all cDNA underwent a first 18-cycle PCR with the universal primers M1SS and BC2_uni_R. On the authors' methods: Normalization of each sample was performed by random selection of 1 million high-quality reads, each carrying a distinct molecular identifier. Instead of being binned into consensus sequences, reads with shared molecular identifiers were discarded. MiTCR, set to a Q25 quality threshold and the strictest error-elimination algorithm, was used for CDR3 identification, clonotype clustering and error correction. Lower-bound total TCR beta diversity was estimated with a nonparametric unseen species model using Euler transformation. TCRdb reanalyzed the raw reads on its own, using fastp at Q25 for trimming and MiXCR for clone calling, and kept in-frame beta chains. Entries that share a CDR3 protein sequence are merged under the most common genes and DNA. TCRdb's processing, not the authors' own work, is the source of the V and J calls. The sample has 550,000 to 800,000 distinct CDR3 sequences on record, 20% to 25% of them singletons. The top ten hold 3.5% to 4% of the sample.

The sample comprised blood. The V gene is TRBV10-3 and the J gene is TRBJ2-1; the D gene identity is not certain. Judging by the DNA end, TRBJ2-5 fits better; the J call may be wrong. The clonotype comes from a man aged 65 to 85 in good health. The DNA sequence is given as TGTGCCATCAGTGAGACTTTAGCACAAGAGGCCCAGTACTTC. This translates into CAISETLAQEAQYF.